This is a list of T cell receptor beta chains from one sample in a study of T cells after yellow fever vaccination. One entry per CDR3 protein, called by TCRdb with MiXCR from the 5' RACE reads. This repertoire shows around 310,000 distinct CDR3 sequences, around 3.6% found once; its top ten account for roughly a quarter. The sample was PBMCs, taken on the day of the yellow fever booster vaccination. The receptors were gathered from a man between 18 and 29 years old who received the YFV17D yellow fever vaccine. Each CDR3 is given with its conserved first and last residue. D genes are given only for firm matches. Only some rows state a clone size, as once, few, many or a class for expanded clones.

size	V	J	D	CDR3	DNA
few	TRBV7-3	TRBJ1-5	TRBD1	CASRPDRGFADQPQHF	TGTGCCAGCAGACCGGACAGGGGGTTTGCTGATCAGCCCCAGCATTTT
many	TRBV9	TRBJ2-5	NA	CASSVVGGETQYF	TGTGCCAGCAGCGTAGTTGGGGGAGAGACCCAGTACTTC
many	TRBV20-1	TRBJ2-3	NA	CSAPKTDTQYF	TGCAGTGCTCCGAAGACAGATACGCAGTATTTT
NA	TRBV7-2	TRBJ2-5	NA	CASSSKTWGETQYF	TGTGCCAGCAGCTCCAAGACCTGGGGGGAGACCCAGTACTTC
few	TRBV20-1	TRBJ1-1	TRBD1	CSARGRSSIRNTEAFF	TGCAGTGCGAGGGGGCGAAGCTCAATAAGGAACACTGAAGCTTTCTTT
many	TRBV6-2/TRBV6-3	TRBJ1-5	NA	CASSYRQGSNQPQHF	TGTGCCAGCAGTTACCGGCAGGGAAGCAATCAGCCCCAGCATTTT
few	TRBV7-6	TRBJ2-1	TRBD1	CASSNPGGTGYNEQFF	TGTGCCAGCAGCAATCCCGGGGGGACAGGGTACAATGAGCAGTTCTTC
many	TRBV29-1	TRBJ1-1	NA	CSVVRVGNTEAFF	TGCAGCGTTGTACGGGTAGGGAACACTGAAGCTTTCTTT
few	TRBV5-4	TRBJ1-6	NA	CASSLWGDFNSPLHF	TGTGCCAGCAGCTTGTGGGGGGATTTCAATTCACCCCTCCACTTT
many	TRBV7-9	TRBJ2-1	NA	CASSLVRGDNEQFF	TGTGCCAGCAGCTTAGTACGAGGGGACAATGAGCAGTTCTTC
many	TRBV18	TRBJ2-3	NA	CASSRDPDTQYF	TGTGCCAGCTCCCGGGACCCAGATACGCAGTATTTT
many	TRBV5-1	TRBJ1-2	TRBD1	CASSLYGTDYGYTF	TGCGCCAGCAGCTTGTATGGGACAGACTATGGCTACACCTTC
few	TRBV7-9	TRBJ2-3	TRBD2	CASSLFWAGEVTDTQYF	TGTGCCAGCAGCTTATTCTGGGCGGGGGAGGTCACAGATACGCAGTATTTT
few	TRBV7-2	TRBJ2-5	NA	CASKEAGRLETQYF	TGTGCCAGCAAAGAGGCGGGGAGGTTGGAGACCCAGTACTTC
few	TRBV10-3	TRBJ1-2	NA	CAISESEVISYGYTF	TGTGCCATCAGTGAGTCGGAGGTTATCAGCTATGGCTACACCTTC
NA	TRBV7-2	TRBJ2-7	TRBD2	CASSWLAGGPYEQYF	TGTGCCAGCAGCTGGCTAGCGGGGGGGCCCTACGAGCAGTACTTC
NA	TRBV7-2	TRBJ2-5	NA	CASSLAGTPPETQYF	TGTGCCAGCAGCTTAGCCGGGACCCCCCCCGAGACCCAGTACTTC
NA	TRBV28	TRBJ1-3	TRBD1	CASSRQGFGNTIYF	TGTGCCAGCAGTCGACAGGGGTTTGGAAACACCATATATTTT
many	TRBV28	TRBJ1-2	NA	CASSPPGVRSYGYTF	TGTGCCAGCAGTCCCCCCGGAGTCAGGTCCTATGGCTACACCTTC
NA	TRBV19	TRBJ2-3	TRBD2	CASSILAGACTDTQYF	TGTGCCAGTAGTATCCTAGCGGGGGCCTGCACAGATACGCAGTATTTT
many	TRBV2	TRBJ1-1	NA	CASRAGLEAFF	TGTGCCAGCAGGGCAGGGCTTGAAGCTTTCTTT
NA	TRBV6-1	TRBJ2-7	TRBD1	CASSPQQGLYEQYF	TGTGCCAGCAGTCCGCAACAGGGGCTATACGAGCAGTACTTC
NA	TRBV12-3/TRBV12-4	TRBJ2-2	TRBD1	CASRDRLTTGELFF	TGTGCCAGCAGGGACAGGTTAACGACCGGGGAGCTGTTTTTT
many	TRBV12-3/TRBV12-4	TRBJ2-5	NA	CASSFVGLLSETQYF	TGTGCCAGCAGTTTTGTGGGACTCTTATCGGAGACCCAGTACTTC
few	TRBV7-9	TRBJ1-1	NA	CASSLYDSNTEAFF	TGTGCCAGCAGTCTGTACGACTCGAACACTGAAGCTTTCTTT
many	TRBV29-1	TRBJ2-3	NA	CSVDGGPPYTQYF	TGCAGCGTTGATGGGGGCCCACCCTATACGCAGTATTTT
few	TRBV20-1	TRBJ1-1	TRBD1	CSARGPNKQGTEAFF	TGCAGTGCTAGGGGCCCTAATAAACAGGGGACTGAAGCTTTCTTT
NA	TRBV6-1	TRBJ1-5	NA	CASSEFIGTFSNQPQHF	TGTGCCAGCAGTGAATTTATCGGAACCTTTAGCAATCAGCCCCAGCATTTT
many	TRBV12-3/TRBV12-4	TRBJ1-6	TRBD1	CASSPGTVYNSPLHF	TGTGCCAGCAGCCCCGGGACAGTCTATAATTCACCCCTCCACTTT